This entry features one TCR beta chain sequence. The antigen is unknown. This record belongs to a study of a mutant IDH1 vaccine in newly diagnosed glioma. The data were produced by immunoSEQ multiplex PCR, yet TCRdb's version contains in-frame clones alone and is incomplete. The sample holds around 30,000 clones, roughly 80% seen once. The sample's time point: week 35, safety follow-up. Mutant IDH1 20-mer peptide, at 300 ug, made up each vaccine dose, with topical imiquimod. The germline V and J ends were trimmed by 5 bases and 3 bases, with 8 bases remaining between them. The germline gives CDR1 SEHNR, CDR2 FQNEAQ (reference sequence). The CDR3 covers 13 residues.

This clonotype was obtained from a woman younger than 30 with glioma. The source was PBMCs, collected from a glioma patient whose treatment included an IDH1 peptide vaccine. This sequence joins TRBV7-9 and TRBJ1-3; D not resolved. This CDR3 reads CASSLNSGNTIYF. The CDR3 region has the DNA TGTGCCAGCAGCCTTAACAGTGGAAACACCATATATTTT.